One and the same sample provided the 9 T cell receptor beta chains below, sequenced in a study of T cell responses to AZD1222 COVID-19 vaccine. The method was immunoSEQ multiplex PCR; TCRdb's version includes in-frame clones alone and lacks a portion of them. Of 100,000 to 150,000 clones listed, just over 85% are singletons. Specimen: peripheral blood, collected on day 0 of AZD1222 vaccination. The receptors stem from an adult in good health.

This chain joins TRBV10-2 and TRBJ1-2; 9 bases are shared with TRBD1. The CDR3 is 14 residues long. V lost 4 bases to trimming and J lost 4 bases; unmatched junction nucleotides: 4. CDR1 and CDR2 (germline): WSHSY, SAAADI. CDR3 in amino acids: CASSGQGGLYGYTF. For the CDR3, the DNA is TGCGCCAGCAGTGGACAGGGGGGCCTCTATGGCTACACCTTC.

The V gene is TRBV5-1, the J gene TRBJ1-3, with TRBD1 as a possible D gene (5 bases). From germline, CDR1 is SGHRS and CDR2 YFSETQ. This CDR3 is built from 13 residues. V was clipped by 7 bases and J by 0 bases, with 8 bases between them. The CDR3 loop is CASRGSSGNTIYF. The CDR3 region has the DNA TGCGCCAGCCGGGGCAGCTCTGGAAACACCATATATTTT.

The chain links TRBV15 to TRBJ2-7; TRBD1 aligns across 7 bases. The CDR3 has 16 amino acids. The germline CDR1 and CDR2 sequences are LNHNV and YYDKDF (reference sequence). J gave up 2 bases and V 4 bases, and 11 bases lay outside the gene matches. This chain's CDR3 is CATSIWGQGEAYEQYF. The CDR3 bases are TGTGCCACCAGCATCTGGGGGCAGGGGGAAGCCTACGAGCAGTACTTC.

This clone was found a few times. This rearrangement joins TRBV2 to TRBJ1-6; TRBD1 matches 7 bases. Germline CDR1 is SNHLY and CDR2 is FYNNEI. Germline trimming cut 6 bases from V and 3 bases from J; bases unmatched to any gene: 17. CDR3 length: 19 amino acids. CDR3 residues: CASRQDRVAPNRYNSPLHF. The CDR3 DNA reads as TGTGCCAGCAGGCAAGACAGGGTGGCTCCTAATCGCTATAATTCACCCCTCCACTTT.

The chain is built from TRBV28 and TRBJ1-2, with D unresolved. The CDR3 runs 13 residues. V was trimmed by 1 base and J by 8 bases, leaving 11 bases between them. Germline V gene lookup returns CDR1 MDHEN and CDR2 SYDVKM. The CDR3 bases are TGTGCCAGCAGTTTATCCGGCTCCGGGGGCTACACCTTC. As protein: CASSLSGSGGYTF.

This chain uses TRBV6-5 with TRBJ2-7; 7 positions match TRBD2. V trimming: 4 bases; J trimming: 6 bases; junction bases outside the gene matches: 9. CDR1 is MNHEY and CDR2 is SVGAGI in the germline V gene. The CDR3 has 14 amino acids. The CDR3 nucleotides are TGTGCCAGCAGTTCCCGAGAAGCGGGGCCCGAGCAGTACTTC. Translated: CASSSREAGPEQYF.

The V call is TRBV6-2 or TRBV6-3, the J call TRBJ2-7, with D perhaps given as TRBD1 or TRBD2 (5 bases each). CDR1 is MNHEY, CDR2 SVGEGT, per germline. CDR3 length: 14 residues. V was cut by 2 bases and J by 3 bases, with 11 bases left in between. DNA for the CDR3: TGTGCCAGCAGTTACAATCTTGGGGGCTACGAGCAGTACTTC. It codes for CASSYNLGGYEQYF.

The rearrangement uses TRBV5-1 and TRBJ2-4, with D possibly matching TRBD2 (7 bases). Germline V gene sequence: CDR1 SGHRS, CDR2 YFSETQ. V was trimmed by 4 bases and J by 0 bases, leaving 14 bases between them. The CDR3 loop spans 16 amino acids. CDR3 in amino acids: CASSPEGGIAKNIQYF. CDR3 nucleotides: TGCGCCAGCAGCCCGGAGGGGGGGATAGCCAAAAACATTCAGTACTTC. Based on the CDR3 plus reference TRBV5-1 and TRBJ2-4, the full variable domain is KAGVTQTPRYLIKTRGQQVTLSCSPISGHRSVSWYQQTPGQGLQFLFEYFSETQRNKGNFPGRFSGRQFSNSRSEMNVSTLELGDSALYLCASSPEGGIAKNIQYFGAGTRLSVL.

CDR3 sequence (DNA): TGTGCCAGCAGCTTGGGCGGGATGGGACAGAACTATGGCTACACCTTC. As protein: CASSLGGMGQNYGYTF. The chain is built from TRBV7-8 and TRBJ1-2; 7 bases are a match to TRBD1. V trimming: 3 bases; J trimming: 2 bases; junction bases outside the gene matches: 9. Germline assignment: CDR1 SGHVS and CDR2 FQNEAQ. The CDR3 covers 16 residues.